These T cell receptor beta chains were read from a single sample in a study of blood T cell repertoires in COVID-19. Sequenced by immunoSEQ multiplex PCR; TCRdb stores in-frame clones only, minus some. Of 180,000 or so clones listed, roughly nine tenths are singletons. Sequenced sample: peripheral blood. Receptor source: a young man with acute or convalescent COVID-19. The CDR3 runs from the conserved cysteine through the conserved F or W. A D gene is named only where the DNA matches it firmly.

TRBJ1-2 TRBD1 TRBV25-1 TGTGCCAGCAGTGAACACAGGGGGCTGAGTGGCTACACCTTC CASSEHRGLSGYTF
TRBJ2-3 TRBD1 TRBV7-9 TGTGCCAGCAGGAGGGGACAGGGGGCATCAGATACGCAGTATTTT CASRRGQGASDTQYF
TRBJ1-1 TRBD1 TRBV6-5 TGTGCCAGCCAGGGGGCTCGCACTGAAGCTTTCTTT CASQGARTEAFF
TRBJ2-2 TRBD1 TRBV27 TGTGCCAGCAGTTCGTATTGGGAGGGACAGGGTAACACCGGGGAGCTGTTTTTT CASSSYWEGQGNTGELFF
TRBJ1-1 . TRBV6-5 TGTGCCAGCGTGGCCATCAGGGTTCTGAACACTGAAGCTTTCTTT CASVAIRVLNTEAFF
TRBJ2-5 TRBD1 TRBV11-2 TGTGCCAGCAGCTCCAGGGGGCAAGAGACCCAGTACTTC CASSSRGQETQYF
TRBJ1-2 TRBD1 TRBV9 TGTGCCAGCAGCGCCGGGGGACAGGGGAAGGGTGGCTACACCTTC CASSAGGQGKGGYTF
TRBJ1-5 TRBD1 TRBV5-6 TGTGCCAGCAGCCCGGGGGGGACAGGGGAACAGCCCCAGCATTTT CASSPGGTGEQPQHF
TRBJ1-1 . TRBV5-1 TGCGCCAGCAGCTTGGTAGGGGCCCAGGGCACTGAAGCTTTCTTT CASSLVGAQGTEAFF
TRBJ2-5 . TRBV28 . CASSTSTQETQYF
TRBJ2-3 . TRBV7-3 TGTGCCAGCAGCTTAACCGGTGGGGCCAGAGATACGCAGTATTTT CASSLTGGARDTQYF
TRBJ2-5 . TRBV4-1 TGCGCCAGCAGCCGATCCCGCGGGACTCGCGAGACCCAGTACTTC CASSRSRGTRETQYF
TRBJ2-3 TRBD2 TRBV6-5 TGTGCCAGCAGTTACTTGTCTAGCGGGGGAGTCACGCAGTATTTT CASSYLSSGGVTQYF
TRBJ2-5 TRBD2 TRBV15 TGTGCCACCAGCAGAGGGGCGGGGGGGAAAGAGACCCAGTACTTC CATSRGAGGKETQYF
TRBJ1-2 . TRBV30 TGTGCCCGGCGGGAAGGGGTCGACTATGGCTACACCTTC CARREGVDYGYTF